The 20 T cell receptor beta chains below come from one sample, sequenced in a study of post-analysis software for immune sequencing data. Study-wide results and limits: Relative to controls, patients had five TRBV segments at higher frequency, with TRBV5-6, TRBV5-1 and TRBV20-1 among these.

Unique molecular identifiers had been added to the TCR beta cDNA libraries. TCRdb called the PCR reads again in MiXCR, with one record for every CDR3 protein. The sample contains approximately 570,000 distinct CDR3 sequences, roughly 40% of which appear only once. No antigens are known for them. Sequenced input: blood. The receptors come from a girl aged 5-17 years with multiple sclerosis.

This chain links TRBV5-5 with TRBJ2-7; perhaps TRBD1 as D (6 bases). CDR3 size: 16 residues. V gave up 5 bases and J gave up 6 bases, with 24 bases separating them. Germline assignment: CDR1 SGHKS and CDR2 YYEKEE (reference sequence). CDR3 residues: CASSHGQGPRGAEQYF. Written as DNA, the CDR3 is TGTGCCAGCAGTCACGGGCAGGGACCCAGGGGAGCCGAGCAGTACTTC.

The V call is TRBV12-3 or TRBV12-4, the J call TRBJ2-2, with D possibly matching TRBD2 (5 bases). V lost 5 bases and J 6 bases, leaving 16 bases between the germline ends. This CDR3 has 15 residues. The CDR3 coding sequence is TGTGCCAGCAGTCCAACCCAACTAGTTGCCGGGGAGCTGTTTTTT. Its translation is CASSPTQLVAGELFF.

Only a few counts were recorded for this clonotype. The chain links TRBV5-6 to TRBJ2-3, with TRBD1 identical over 10 bases. The CDR3 loop spans 17 amino acids. Germline V CDR1 and CDR2: SGHDT, YYEEEE. The junction had 11 bases not matched to a gene; V was cut back by 4 bases and J by 3 bases. Here the CDR3 DNA reads TGTGCCAGCAGCGAAGACCGACAGGGGGCGATGACAGATACGCAGTATTTT. It codes for CASSEDRQGAMTDTQYF. The full variable domain, completed using reference TRBV5-6 and TRBJ2-3, is DAGVTQSPTHLIKTRGQQVTLRCSPKSGHDTVSWYQQALGQGPQFIFQYYEEEERQRGNFPDRFSGHQFPNYSSELNVNALLLGDSALYLCASSEDRQGAMTDTQYFGPGTRLTVL.

The chain links TRBV12-3 or TRBV12-4 to TRBJ2-7; D is undetermined. Trimming left V 3 bases short and J 6 bases short, with 12 bases between. This CDR3 comprises 13 residues. The CDR3 bases are TGTGCCAGCAGTTTGGGCAAGGCGCGCGAGCAGTACTTC. Its translation is CASSLGKAREQYF.

This rearrangement joins TRBV20-1 to TRBJ2-7; D gene uncertain. Trimming removed 6 bases from V and 7 bases from J, with 10 bases in between. The CDR3 loop spans 10 amino acids. Germline loops: CDR1 DFQATT, CDR2 SNEGSKA (reference sequence). The CDR3 coding sequence is TGCAGTGCCTCTCAGAATGAGCAGTACTTC. Protein sequence: CSASQNEQYF.

V gene TRBV5-1 combines with J gene TRBJ2-1, with a weak D call TRBD1 (7 bases). The germline gives CDR1 SGHRS, CDR2 YFSETQ. With 0 bases removed from V and 0 bases from J, the gap between germline ends came to 22 bases. The CDR3 loop spans 20 amino acids. CDR3 region: CASSLGAGGIINPSYNEQFF. The CDR3 nucleotides are TGCGCCAGCAGCTTGGGGGCAGGGGGGATCATCAATCCCTCCTACAATGAGCAGTTCTTC.

V and J are TRBV11-1 and TRBJ2-5; 9 bases align to TRBD1. Germline V gene sequence: CDR1 SGHAT, CDR2 FQDESV (reference sequence). V lost 3 bases, J lost 3 bases, and 11 bases stayed unmatched. This CDR3 comprises 17 residues. CDR3 coding DNA: TGTGCCAGCAGCTTTCGCCGGCGGACAGGGGAGGAAGAGACCCAGTACTTC. This codes for CASSFRRRTGEEETQYF.

This clonotype was picked up many times. The V gene is TRBV24-1, the J gene TRBJ1-2; D uncertain. V lost 4 bases and J lost 8, with 16 bases in between. This CDR3 has 14 amino acids. CDR1 is KGHDR and CDR2 is SFDVKD in the germline V gene. The CDR3: CATSDSVGRRGYTF. CDR3 sequence (DNA): TGTGCCACCAGTGACTCCGTCGGACGTCGGGGCTACACCTTC.

The table lists this clonotype with many counts. The V and J genes are TRBV7-2 and TRBJ1-2; no firm D call. CDR3 length: 12 residues. Germline CDR1 and CDR2: SGHTA and FQGNSA. V was trimmed by 2 bases and J by 5 bases, leaving 6 bases between them. The CDR3 sequence is CASSLFVYGYTF. The CDR3 region has the DNA TGTGCCAGCAGCTTATTTGTGTATGGCTACACCTTC.

This clonotype has only a few counts. The chain joins TRBV5-1 to TRBJ1-1, with D maybe TRBD1 (6 bases). Germline-derived CDR1 and CDR2 are SGHRS and YFSETQ. Trimming took 0 bases from V and 1 from J, leaving 13 bases between them. CDR3 length equals 16 residues. This CDR3 is CASSLASTGKNTEAFF. The CDR3 nucleotides are TGCGCCAGCAGCTTGGCCAGTACAGGGAAGAACACTGAAGCTTTCTTT.

This clonotype has only one observation. This chain uses TRBV12-3 or TRBV12-4 with TRBJ1-5, with TRBD1 identical over 10 bases. The CDR3 sequence is 16 residues long. The V and J ends lost 3 bases and 1 base, in that order; junction bases with no gene match: 3. The CDR3 region is CASSFRGQGSNQPQHF. Here the CDR3 DNA reads TGTGCCAGCAGTTTTCGGGGACAGGGGAGCAATCAGCCCCAGCATTTT.

There are a few counts of this clonotype. The rearrangement links TRBV5-6 to TRBJ2-1; 10 nucleotides agree with TRBD1. The germline CDR1 and CDR2 sequences are SGHDT and YYEEEE. The CDR3 spans 16 residues. V shed 4 bases, J shed 8 bases, and the junction held 12 bases outside the gene matches. The CDR3 reads CASSILGDRGFDEQFF. CDR3 DNA: TGTGCCAGCAGCATCCTGGGGGACAGGGGCTTCGATGAGCAGTTCTTC. Full variable domain (outside the CDR3, taken from reference TRBV5-6 and TRBJ2-1): DAGVTQSPTHLIKTRGQQVTLRCSPKSGHDTVSWYQQALGQGPQFIFQYYEEEERQRGNFPDRFSGHQFPNYSSELNVNALLLGDSALYLCASSILGDRGFDEQFFGPGTRLTVL.

The chain recombines TRBV4-1 with TRBJ2-5, with D perhaps TRBD2 (7 bases). Germline-derived CDR1 and CDR2 are MGHRA and YSYEKL. Between the trimmed V and J ends, which lost 3 bases and 2 bases, there was a span of 13 bases. The CDR3 contains 15 residues. The CDR3 is CASSHPGGRQETQYF. The CDR3 DNA reads TGCGCCAGCAGCCACCCCGGGGGGCGGCAAGAGACCCAGTACTTC.

This clonotype was observed a few times. The chain recombines TRBV20-1 with TRBJ1-4, with D hard to call. The germline V gene encodes CDR1 DFQATT and CDR2 SNEGSKA (reference sequence). Trimming left V 0 bases short and J 12 bases short, with 11 bases between. The length of the CDR3 is 12 residues. CDR3 residues: CSARERHSELFF. CDR3 DNA: TGCAGTGCTAGAGAGAGACATTCCGAACTGTTTTTT.

The chain joins TRBV6-5 to TRBJ2-3; unclear D gene. CDR1 and CDR2 (germline): MNHEY, SVGAGI. The V end lost 2 bases, the J end lost 4 bases, and 7 bases lay between the germline ends. The CDR3 has 13 amino acids. The CDR3 nucleotides read TGTGCCAGCAGTTACCGTCCGTCAGATACGCAGTATTTT. The encoded protein is CASSYRPSDTQYF.

This clonotype was seen repeatedly, ten times or more. The chain combines TRBV29-1 with TRBJ2-1; TRBD1 aligns across 7 bases. V shed 6 bases, J shed 9 bases, and the junction held 11 bases outside the gene matches. This CDR3 has 13 residues. In germline, CDR1 is SQVTM, CDR2 ANQGSEA. CDR3 sequence: CSVGVTGPFEQFF. CDR3 coding DNA: TGCAGCGTGGGGGTGACAGGGCCGTTTGAGCAGTTCTTC.

This clonotype was detected a few times. The gene calls are TRBV20-1 and TRBJ2-7; D unresolved. Trimming took off 6 bases at V and 4 bases at J, with 10 bases between the two ends. CDR1 DFQATT and CDR2 SNEGSKA come from the germline V gene (reference sequence). CDR3 length: 11 amino acids. This CDR3 is CSASHLYEQYF. CDR3 sequence (DNA): TGCAGTGCGTCTCATTTATACGAGCAGTACTTC.

This clonotype was counted at least ten times. This sequence joins TRBV27 and TRBJ2-7, with TRBD1 as a possible D gene (6 bases). In germline, CDR1 is MNHEY, CDR2 SMNVEV (reference sequence). The CDR3 spans 13 residues. Trimming left V 2 bases short and J 2 bases short, with 7 bases between. This CDR3 is CASSLRTAYEQYF. CDR3 coding DNA: TGTGCCAGCAGTTTAAGGACAGCCTACGAGCAGTACTTC.

This clonotype appeared a few times. The chain recombines TRBV6-5 with TRBJ2-7; 9 nucleotides agree with TRBD1. The length of the CDR3 is 16 residues. The V gene's germline CDR1 is MNHEY and CDR2 SVGAGI. J lost 6 bases, V lost 0 bases, and 9 bases had no gene match. CDR3: CASSYSKGQGSSEQYF. CDR3 DNA sequence: TGTGCCAGCAGTTACTCGAAGGGACAGGGATCGTCCGAGCAGTACTTC.

V usage is TRBV27 and J usage is TRBJ1-2; a possible D gene is TRBD1 (5 bases). This CDR3 is built from 14 residues. Trimming cost V 6 bases and J 3 bases, with 14 bases left between them. Germline V gives CDR1 MNHEY, CDR2 SMNVEV (reference sequence). CDR3 bases: TGTGCCAGCAGAAAGCCGGGGGAAGACTATGGCTACACCTTC. Amino acids: CASRKPGEDYGYTF.